The TCR beta chain under discussion was sequenced for a study of T cells in women clearing cervical HPV infection. On the study more broadly: No precancer developed; the control's incident HPV16 infection cleared within 12 months.

Clones were sequenced by immunoSEQ multiplex PCR, and TCRdb holds only the in-frame ones, with some missing. This sample contains some 31,000 clones. Each participant carried one incident cervical HPV16 infection only. The sequence was obtained from a woman aged 18-69 years with a cervical HPV16 infection that either progressed to CIN3+ or cleared (not recorded which). The material sequenced was blood buffy coat.

The chain's CDR3 is CASSPTGFNYNEQFF. CDR3 bases read: TGTGCCAGCTCACCTACAGGGTTCAACTACAATGAG. The chain recombines TRBV18 with TRBJ2-1; perhaps TRBD1 as D (6 bases). The CDR3 end is not reached by the read, which stops 3 residues before it; the germline J gene fills it in. The length of the CDR3 is 15 residues. The V gene's germline CDR1 is KGHSH and CDR2 LQKENI. V was shortened by 3 bases and J by 3 bases, with 12 bases between the two germline ends.